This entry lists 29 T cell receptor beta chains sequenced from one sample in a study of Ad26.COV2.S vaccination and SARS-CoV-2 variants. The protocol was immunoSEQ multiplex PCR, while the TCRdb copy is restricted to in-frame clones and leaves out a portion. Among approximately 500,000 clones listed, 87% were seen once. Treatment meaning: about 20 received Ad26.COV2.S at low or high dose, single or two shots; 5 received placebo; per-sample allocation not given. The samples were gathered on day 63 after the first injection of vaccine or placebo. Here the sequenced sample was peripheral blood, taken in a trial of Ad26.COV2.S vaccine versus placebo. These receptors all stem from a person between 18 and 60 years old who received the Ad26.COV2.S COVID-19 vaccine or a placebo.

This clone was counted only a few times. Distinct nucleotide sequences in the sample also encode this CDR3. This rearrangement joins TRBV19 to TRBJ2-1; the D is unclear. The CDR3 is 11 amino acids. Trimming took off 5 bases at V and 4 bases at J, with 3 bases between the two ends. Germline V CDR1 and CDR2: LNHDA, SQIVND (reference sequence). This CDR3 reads CASSVYNEQFF. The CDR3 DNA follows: TGTGCCAGTAGTGTGTACAATGAGCAGTTCTTC.

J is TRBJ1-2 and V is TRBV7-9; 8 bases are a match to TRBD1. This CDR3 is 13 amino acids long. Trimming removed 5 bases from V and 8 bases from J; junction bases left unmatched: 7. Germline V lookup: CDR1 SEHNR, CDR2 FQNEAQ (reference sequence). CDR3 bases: TGTGCCAGCAGCCCGGGGGACAGGCCGGGCTACACCTTC. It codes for CASSPGDRPGYTF.

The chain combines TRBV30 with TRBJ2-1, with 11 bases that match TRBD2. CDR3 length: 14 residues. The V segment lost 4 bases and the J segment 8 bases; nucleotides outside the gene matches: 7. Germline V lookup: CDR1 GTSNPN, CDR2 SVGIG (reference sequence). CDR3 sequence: CAWTPSGLADEQFF. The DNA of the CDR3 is TGTGCCTGGACCCCGTCGGGACTAGCGGATGAGCAGTTCTTC. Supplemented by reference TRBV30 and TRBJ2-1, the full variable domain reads SQTIHQWPATLVQPVGSPLSLECTVEGTSNPNLYWYRQAAGRGLQLLFYSVGIGQISSEVPQNLSASRPQDRQFILSSKKLLLSDSGFYLCAWTPSGLADEQFFGPGTRLTVL.

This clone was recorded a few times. As DNA, the CDR3 is TGTGCCAGCAGGACAGGAAGGAGCAATCAGCCCCAGCATTTT. Protein sequence: CASRTGRSNQPQHF. J is TRBJ1-5 and V is TRBV2; maybe TRBD1 (6 bases). The CDR3 is 14 residues long. Germline CDR1 SNHLY, CDR2 FYNNEI. V lost 6 bases to trimming and J lost 1 base, with 10 bases between them.

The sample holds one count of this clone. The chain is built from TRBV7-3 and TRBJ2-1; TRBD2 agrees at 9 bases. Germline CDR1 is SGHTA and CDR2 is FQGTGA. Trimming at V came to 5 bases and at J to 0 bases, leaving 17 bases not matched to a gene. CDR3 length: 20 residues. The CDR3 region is CASSPYSGGGRADSYNEQFF. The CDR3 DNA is TGTGCCAGCAGCCCTTACTCAGGAGGCGGGAGGGCCGACTCCTACAATGAGCAGTTCTTC.

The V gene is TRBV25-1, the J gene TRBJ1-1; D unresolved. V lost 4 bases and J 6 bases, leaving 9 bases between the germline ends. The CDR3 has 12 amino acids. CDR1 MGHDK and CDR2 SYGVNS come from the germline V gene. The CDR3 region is CASSVHGAEAFF. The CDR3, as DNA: TGTGCCAGCAGTGTCCACGGCGCTGAAGCTTTCTTT.

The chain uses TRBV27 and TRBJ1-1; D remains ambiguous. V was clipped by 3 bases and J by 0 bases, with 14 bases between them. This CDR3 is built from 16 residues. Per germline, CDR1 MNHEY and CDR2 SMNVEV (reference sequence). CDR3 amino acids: CASSFGGTSMNTEAFF. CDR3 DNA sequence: TGTGCCAGCAGTTTTGGCGGAACCTCCATGAACACTGAAGCTTTCTTT.

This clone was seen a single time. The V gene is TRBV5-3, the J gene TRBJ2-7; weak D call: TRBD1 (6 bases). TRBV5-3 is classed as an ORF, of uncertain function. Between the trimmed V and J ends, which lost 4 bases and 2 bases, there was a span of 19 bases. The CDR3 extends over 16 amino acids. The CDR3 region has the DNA TGTGCCAGAAGCCCAAATCACAGGGACGACCCCTACGAGCAGTACTTC. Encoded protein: CARSPNHRDDPYEQYF.

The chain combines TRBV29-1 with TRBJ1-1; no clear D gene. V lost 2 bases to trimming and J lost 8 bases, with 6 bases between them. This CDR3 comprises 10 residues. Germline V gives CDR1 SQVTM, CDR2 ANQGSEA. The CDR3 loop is CSVELVEAFF. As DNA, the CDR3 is TGCAGCGTTGAACTCGTAGAAGCTTTCTTT.

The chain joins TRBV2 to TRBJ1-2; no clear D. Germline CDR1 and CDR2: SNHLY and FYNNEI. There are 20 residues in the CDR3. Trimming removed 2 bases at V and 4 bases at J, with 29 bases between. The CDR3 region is CASSERALGSRSGPVYGYTF. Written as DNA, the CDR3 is TGTGCCAGCAGTGAACGGGCTTTGGGTAGCCGATCAGGACCCGTCTATGGCTACACCTTC.

The CDR3 sequence: CASSPRLQSMNTGELFF. Here the CDR3 DNA reads TGTGCCAGCAGTCCGCGACTGCAATCTATGAACACCGGGGAGCTGTTTTTT. V and J are TRBV27 and TRBJ2-2; no definite D call. The CDR3 is 17 residues long. The ends were cut back, 5 bases at V and 1 base at J, with 17 bases in the middle. CDR1 is MNHEY and CDR2 is SMNVEV in the germline V gene (reference sequence).

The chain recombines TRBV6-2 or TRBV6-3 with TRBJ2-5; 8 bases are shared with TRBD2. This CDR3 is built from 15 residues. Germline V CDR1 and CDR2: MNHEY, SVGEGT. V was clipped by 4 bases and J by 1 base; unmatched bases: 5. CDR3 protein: CASSSLRGVQETQYF. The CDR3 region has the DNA TGTGCCAGCAGTTCTTTGCGGGGGGTCCAAGAGACCCAGTACTTC.

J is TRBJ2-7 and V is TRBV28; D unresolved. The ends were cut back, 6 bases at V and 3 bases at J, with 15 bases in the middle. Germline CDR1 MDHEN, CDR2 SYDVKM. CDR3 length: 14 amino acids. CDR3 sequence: CASSNPLGIYEQYF. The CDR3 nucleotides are TGTGCCAGCAGCAACCCTTTAGGGATCTACGAGCAGTACTTC.

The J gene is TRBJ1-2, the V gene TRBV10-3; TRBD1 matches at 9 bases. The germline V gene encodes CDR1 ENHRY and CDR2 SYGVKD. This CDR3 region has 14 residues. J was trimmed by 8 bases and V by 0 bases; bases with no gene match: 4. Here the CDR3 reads CAISESGTGFGYTF. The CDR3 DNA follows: TGTGCCATCAGTGAGTCCGGGACAGGGTTCGGCTACACCTTC.

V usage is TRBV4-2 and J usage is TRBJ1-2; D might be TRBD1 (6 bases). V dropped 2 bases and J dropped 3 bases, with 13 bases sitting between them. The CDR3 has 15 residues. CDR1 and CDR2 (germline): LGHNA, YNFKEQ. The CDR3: CASSQTQGPDYGYTF. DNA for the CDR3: TGTGCCAGCAGCCAAACTCAGGGGCCCGACTATGGCTACACCTTC.

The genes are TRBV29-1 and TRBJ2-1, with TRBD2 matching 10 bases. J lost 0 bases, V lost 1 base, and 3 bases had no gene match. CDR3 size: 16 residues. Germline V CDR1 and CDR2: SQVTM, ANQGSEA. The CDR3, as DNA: TGCAGCGTTGAAGGGACTAGCGGAAACTCCTACAATGAGCAGTTCTTC. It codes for CSVEGTSGNSYNEQFF.

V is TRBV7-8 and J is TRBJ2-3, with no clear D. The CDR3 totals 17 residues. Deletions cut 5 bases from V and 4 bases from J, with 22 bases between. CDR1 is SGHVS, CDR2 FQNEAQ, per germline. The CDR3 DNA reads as TGTGCCAGCAGCGCTCTATTGTCCGTGTCGATTCCAGATACGCAGTATTTT. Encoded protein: CASSALLSVSIPDTQYF. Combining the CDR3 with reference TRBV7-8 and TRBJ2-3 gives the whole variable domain GAGVSQSPRYKVAKRGQDVALRCDPISGHVSLFWYQQALGQGPEFLTYFQNEAQLDKSGLPSDRFFAERPEGSVSTLKIQRTQQEDSAVYLCASSALLSVSIPDTQYFGPGTRLTVL.

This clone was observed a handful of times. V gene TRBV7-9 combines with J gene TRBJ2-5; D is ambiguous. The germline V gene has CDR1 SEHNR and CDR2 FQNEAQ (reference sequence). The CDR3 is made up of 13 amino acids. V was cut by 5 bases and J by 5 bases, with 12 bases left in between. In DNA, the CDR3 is TGTGCCAGCAGCCTCGAGGCGTGGGAGACCCAGTACTTC. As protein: CASSLEAWETQYF.

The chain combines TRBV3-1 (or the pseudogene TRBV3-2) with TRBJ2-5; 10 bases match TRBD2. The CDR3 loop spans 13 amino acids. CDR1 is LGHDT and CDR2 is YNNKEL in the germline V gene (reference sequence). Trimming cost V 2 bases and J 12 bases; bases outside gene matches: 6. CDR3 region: CASSQNQAGGEYF. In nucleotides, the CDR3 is TGTGCCAGCAGCCAAAACCAAGCGGGAGGGGAGTACTTC.

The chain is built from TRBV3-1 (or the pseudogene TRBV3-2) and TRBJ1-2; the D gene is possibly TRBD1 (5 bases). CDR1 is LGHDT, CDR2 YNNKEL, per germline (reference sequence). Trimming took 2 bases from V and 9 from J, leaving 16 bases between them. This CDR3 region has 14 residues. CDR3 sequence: CASSQTDSTRRYTF. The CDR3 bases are TGTGCCAGCAGCCAAACCGACAGTACGCGTCGCTACACCTTC.

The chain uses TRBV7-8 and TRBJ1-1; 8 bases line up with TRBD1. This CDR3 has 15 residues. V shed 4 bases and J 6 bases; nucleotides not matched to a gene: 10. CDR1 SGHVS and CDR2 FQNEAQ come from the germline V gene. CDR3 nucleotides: TGTGCCAGCAGCTCATTACCGGACAGGGTGGCTGAAGCTTTCTTT. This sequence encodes CASSSLPDRVAEAFF. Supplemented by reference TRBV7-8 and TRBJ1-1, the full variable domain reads GAGVSQSPRYKVAKRGQDVALRCDPISGHVSLFWYQQALGQGPEFLTYFQNEAQLDKSGLPSDRFFAERPEGSVSTLKIQRTQQEDSAVYLCASSSLPDRVAEAFFGQGTRLTVV.

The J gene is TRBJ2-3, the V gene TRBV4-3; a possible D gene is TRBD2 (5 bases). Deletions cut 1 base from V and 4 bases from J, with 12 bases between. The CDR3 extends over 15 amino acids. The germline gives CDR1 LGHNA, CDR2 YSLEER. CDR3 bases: TGCGCCAGCAGCCAAGCGGGCGGGTTACCAGATACGCAGTATTTT. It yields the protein CASSQAGGLPDTQYF.

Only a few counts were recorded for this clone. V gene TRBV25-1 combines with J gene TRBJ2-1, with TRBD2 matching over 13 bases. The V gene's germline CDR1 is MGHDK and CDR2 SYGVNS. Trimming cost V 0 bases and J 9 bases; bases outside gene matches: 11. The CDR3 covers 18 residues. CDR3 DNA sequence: TGTGCCAGCAGTGAATATAGGGTAGGACTAGCGGGGGCCGGTGAGCAGTTCTTC. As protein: CASSEYRVGLAGAGEQFF.

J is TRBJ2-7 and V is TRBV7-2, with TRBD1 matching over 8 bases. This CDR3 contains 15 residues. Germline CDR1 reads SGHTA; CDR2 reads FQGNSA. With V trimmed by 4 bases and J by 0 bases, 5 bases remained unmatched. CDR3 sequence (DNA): TGTGCCAGCAGCTCACGGACAGGGAGCTCCTACGAGCAGTACTTC. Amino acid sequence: CASSSRTGSSYEQYF.

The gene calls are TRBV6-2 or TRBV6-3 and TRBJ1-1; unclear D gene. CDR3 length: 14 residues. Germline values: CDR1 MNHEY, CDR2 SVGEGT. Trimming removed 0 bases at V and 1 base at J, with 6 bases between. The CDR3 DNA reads TGTGCCAGCAGTTACTCGAACGGGAACACTGAAGCTTTCTTT. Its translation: CASSYSNGNTEAFF.

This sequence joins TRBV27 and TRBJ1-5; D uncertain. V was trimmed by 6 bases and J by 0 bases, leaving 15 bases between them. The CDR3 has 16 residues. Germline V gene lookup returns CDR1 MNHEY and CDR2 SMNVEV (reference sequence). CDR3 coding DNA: TGTGCCAGCAGAGGGAGAGCTGGATATAGCAATCAGCCCCAGCATTTT. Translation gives CASRGRAGYSNQPQHF.

The DNA of the CDR3 is TGCGCCAGCAGCTTGGTTATGGGACTAGCGGGAGTCGGACCGGTACATGAGCAGTTCTTC. It codes for CASSLVMGLAGVGPVHEQFF. The rearrangement uses TRBV5-1 and TRBJ2-1, with TRBD2 matching over 14 bases. The CDR3 runs to 20 residues. Germline V gives CDR1 SGHRS, CDR2 YFSETQ. Trimming took 0 bases from V and 8 from J; bases not matched to a gene: 16.

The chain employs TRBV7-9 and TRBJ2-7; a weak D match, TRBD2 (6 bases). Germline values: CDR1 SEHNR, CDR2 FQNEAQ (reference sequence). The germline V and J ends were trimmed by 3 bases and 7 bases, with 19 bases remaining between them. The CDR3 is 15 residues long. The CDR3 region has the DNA TGTGCCAGCAGCTTTAGTCAGGGACTCGGAGGGGAGCAGTACTTC. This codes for CASSFSQGLGGEQYF.

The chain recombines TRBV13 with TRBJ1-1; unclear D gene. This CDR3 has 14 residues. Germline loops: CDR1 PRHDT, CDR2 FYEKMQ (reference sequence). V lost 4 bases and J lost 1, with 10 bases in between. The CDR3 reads CASSWENKNTEAFF. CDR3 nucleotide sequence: TGTGCCAGCAGCTGGGAGAACAAGAACACTGAAGCTTTCTTT.